A single sample is the source of the 24 T cell receptor beta chains below, sequenced in a study of blood T cell repertoires in COVID-19 (dated by TCRdb to 2019 to 2021). Library construction relied on the immunoSEQ multiplex PCR assay. Drawn from immuneACCESS, this table holds only the in-frame rearrangements with V and J called that TCRdb kept. Clones are partly lost; checked studies trace under half to an unresolved V gene and leave the rest unexplained. The sample table records 65,000 or so clones; about nine tenths of these occur just once. The biggest ten clones account for roughly a tenth of the sample. The source material was peripheral blood. Receptors originate from a human donor with acute or convalescent COVID-19. The donor label of this sample is uncertain.

This clone was counted once. V usage is TRBV7-2 and J usage is TRBJ2-3, with 9 bases fitting TRBD1. This CDR3 is built from 15 residues. The V gene end was trimmed by 3 bases and the J gene end by 3 bases; junction bases not matched to a gene: 4. CDR1 is SGHTA and CDR2 is FQGNSA in the germline V gene. CDR3 sequence: CASSFTGGRTDTQYF. The CDR3 bases are TGTGCCAGCAGCTTTACAGGGGGCAGAACAGATACGCAGTATTTT.

V gene TRBV19 combines with J gene TRBJ1-3; D uncertain. The CDR3 spans 12 residues. V lost 6 bases and J 4 bases, leaving 7 bases between the germline ends. Germline V gives CDR1 LNHDA, CDR2 SQIVND (reference sequence). For the CDR3, the DNA is TGTGCCAGTAGGTCCATCGGAAACACCATATATTTT. This codes for CASRSIGNTIYF. The variable domain in full, with the rest retrieved from reference TRBV19 and TRBJ1-3, is DGGITQSPKYLFRKEGQNVTLSCEQNLNHDAMYWYRQDPGQGLRLIYYSQIVNDFQKGDIAEGYSVSREKKESFPLTVTSAQKNPTAFYLCASRSIGNTIYFGEGSWLTVV.

This clone was seen a handful of times. The rearrangement uses TRBV28 and TRBJ1-1; D might be TRBD1 (5 bases). V was clipped by 3 bases and J by 3 bases, with 14 bases between them. Germline V gene data show CDR1 as MDHEN and CDR2 as SYDVKM. The CDR3 contains 15 residues. This CDR3 reads CASSLLQARDTEAFF. CDR3 in DNA: TGTGCCAGCAGTTTGCTACAGGCGCGAGACACTGAAGCTTTCTTT.

The chain carries TRBV15 and TRBJ1-3, with 7 bases matching TRBD1. CDR3 length: 15 residues. Trimming at V came to 0 bases and at J to 3 bases, leaving 2 bases not matched to a gene. In germline, CDR1 is LNHNV, CDR2 YYDKDF (reference sequence). The CDR3 region is CATSRDYRGGNTIYF. In DNA form, the CDR3 reads TGTGCCACCAGCAGAGACTACAGGGGTGGAAACACCATATATTTT.

J is TRBJ1-1 and V is TRBV28; 7 nucleotides agree with TRBD1. V shed 5 bases, J shed 6 bases, and the junction held 12 bases outside the gene matches. Germline V lookup: CDR1 MDHEN, CDR2 SYDVKM. This CDR3 contains 15 residues. The CDR3 region is CASSPPRQGSAEAFF. The CDR3 DNA reads as TGTGCCAGCAGTCCCCCGAGACAGGGAAGCGCTGAAGCTTTCTTT.

The sample holds a few counts of this clone. This chain joins TRBV5-1 and TRBJ1-5; no definite D call. This CDR3 spans 14 amino acids. Deletions cut 4 bases from V and 2 bases from J, with 10 bases between. Germline loops: CDR1 SGHRS, CDR2 YFSETQ. The CDR3 loop is CASSPGSGNQPQHF. DNA of the CDR3: TGCGCCAGCAGCCCGGGATCGGGCAATCAGCCCCAGCATTTT.

This sequence joins TRBV6-5 and TRBJ2-7; maybe TRBD1 (6 bases). Trimming took off 8 bases at V and 2 bases at J, with 19 bases between the two ends. The CDR3 length is 15 residues. CDR1 and CDR2 from the germline V gene are MNHEY and SVGAGI. The CDR3, as DNA: TGTGCCAGCGCGCGCCGGGACATGGGGGCCTACGAGCAGTACTTC. It codes for CASARRDMGAYEQYF.

The count of this clone is one. The chain combines TRBV19 with TRBJ1-6; 7 bases are shared with TRBD1. CDR1 is LNHDA and CDR2 is SQIVND in the germline V gene (reference sequence). CDR3 length equals 17 residues. J gave up 7 bases and V 5 bases, and 14 bases lay outside the gene matches. Written as DNA, the CDR3 is TGTGCCAGTAGTTCCCTTGAGGGGGCTGGGGGAAATTCACCCCTCCACTTT. Translating it yields CASSSLEGAGGNSPLHF.

CDR3 sequence reads: CASSLERHTYEQYF. The CDR3 DNA sequence: TGTGCCAGCAGCTTAGAGCGTCATACCTACGAGCAGTACTTC. The chain uses TRBV11-2 and TRBJ2-7; no firm D call. Germline loops: CDR1 SGHAT, CDR2 FQNNGV. V was pared by 0 bases and J by 2 bases, with 8 bases between. This CDR3 comprises 14 residues.

The chain carries TRBV6-6 and TRBJ2-5; 7 bases are shared with TRBD1. Germline V gene lookup returns CDR1 MNHNY and CDR2 SVGAGI (reference sequence). With V trimmed by 9 bases and J by 5 bases, 12 bases remained unmatched. This CDR3 contains 14 residues. The CDR3 spells CASAPRQGWETQYF. As DNA, the CDR3 is TGTGCCAGTGCTCCTAGACAGGGTTGGGAGACCCAGTACTTC.

The V and J genes are TRBV7-9 and TRBJ2-1; 8 nucleotides match TRBD1. Germline-derived CDR1 and CDR2 are SEHNR and FQNEAQ (reference sequence). Losses at the gene ends were 2 bases for V and 9 bases for J; bases not matched to a gene: 6. The CDR3 covers 14 residues. The CDR3 nucleotides read TGTGCCAGCAGCTTAACGACAGGGGCCGGTGAGCAGTTCTTC. Translated, it gives CASSLTTGAGEQFF.

This rearrangement joins TRBV7-2 to TRBJ2-7, with 13 positions matching TRBD2. Germline CDR1 and CDR2: SGHTA and FQGNSA. The ends lost 0 bases at V and 2 bases at J; junction bases unmatched: 1. The CDR3 runs 16 residues. In DNA form, the CDR3 reads TGTGCCAGCAGCTTAGCCACTAGCGGGAGGGCCTACGAGCAGTACTTC. It encodes CASSLATSGRAYEQYF. Based on the CDR3 plus reference TRBV7-2 and TRBJ2-7, the full variable domain is GAGVSQSPSNKVTEKGKDVELRCDPISGHTALYWYRQSLGQGLEFLIYFQGNSAPDKSGLPSDRFSAERTGGSVSTLTIQRTQQEDSAVYLCASSLATSGRAYEQYFGPGTRLTVT.

CDR3 sequence reads: CASSENRVVWTEAFF. The CDR3 DNA follows: TGTGCCAGCAGTGAGAACAGGGTTGTATGGACTGAAGCTTTCTTT. J is TRBJ1-1 and V is TRBV2; a possible D gene is TRBD1 (6 bases). CDR3 length: 15 residues. V dropped 3 bases and J dropped 5 bases, with 16 bases sitting between them. CDR1 is SNHLY and CDR2 is FYNNEI in the germline V gene.

V gene TRBV9 combines with J gene TRBJ2-3, with D perhaps TRBD1 (6 bases). The CDR3 contains 14 residues. Germline assignment: CDR1 SGDLS and CDR2 YYNGEE. Trimming stripped 3 bases from V and 1 base from J, with 9 bases between. The CDR3 DNA reads TGTGCCAGCAGCGGGGGGCGGGGCACAGATACGCAGTATTTT. Translation gives CASSGGRGTDTQYF.

This clone was detected once. The chain has TRBV10-3 and TRBJ2-1; 10 nucleotides align to TRBD1. Germline trimming cut 1 base from V and 1 base from J; bases unmatched to any gene: 7. CDR3 size: 18 residues. Germline CDR1 ENHRY, CDR2 SYGVKD. The DNA of the CDR3 is TGTGCCATCAGTGAGTTACTGGGACAGGGGAGGTCCTACAATGAGCAGTTCTTC. Its protein is CAISELLGQGRSYNEQFF.

This CDR3 is CASSGSGSYEQYF. DNA for the CDR3: TGCGCCAGCAGTGGGAGCGGGAGCTACGAGCAGTACTTC. The chain carries TRBV10-1 and TRBJ2-7; 8 bases agree with TRBD2. With 4 bases clipped from V and 3 bases from J, the junction kept 2 bases outside the gene matches. The CDR3 extends over 13 amino acids. The V gene's germline CDR1 is WNHNN and CDR2 SYGVQD (reference sequence).

This clone was observed a single time. The V gene is TRBV2, the J gene TRBJ2-3; 14 bases align to TRBD2. V lost 8 bases and J lost 5; bases outside the gene matches: 6. This CDR3 region has 15 residues. CDR1 is SNHLY and CDR2 is FYNNEI in the germline V gene. The DNA for the CDR3 is TGTGCCAGCGGACTAGCGGGAGGCCGAGGAGATACGCAGTATTTT. As protein: CASGLAGGRGDTQYF.

The V call is TRBV6-5, the J call TRBJ1-4; D is possibly TRBD1 (5 bases). CDR1 MNHEY and CDR2 SVGAGI come from the germline V gene. V shed 0 bases and J shed 6 bases, with 11 bases lying between them. The CDR3 spans 15 residues. CDR3 in amino acids: CASSYSGHAYEKLFF. DNA for the CDR3: TGTGCCAGCAGTTACTCCGGACATGCCTATGAAAAACTGTTTTTT.

This clone appeared a few times. The chain carries TRBV5-1 and TRBJ2-1, with D tentatively TRBD2 (5 bases). Germline CDR1 is SGHRS and CDR2 is YFSETQ. The germline V and J ends were trimmed by 0 bases and 5 bases, with 18 bases remaining between them. The CDR3 consists of 17 residues. The CDR3 DNA reads TGCGCCAGCAGCTTGGAAGGGCGCGGGCTCGGAAACAATGAGCAGTTCTTC. Translating it yields CASSLEGRGLGNNEQFF.

The chain recombines TRBV30 with TRBJ1-1, with a tentative D call TRBD1 (6 bases). The V end was cut by 4 bases, the J end by 0 bases, with 12 bases between. The CDR3 has 14 amino acids. Germline values: CDR1 GTSNPN, CDR2 SVGIG (reference sequence). For the CDR3, the DNA is TGTGCCTGGAATCTTGGACAGTTGAACACTGAAGCTTTCTTT. Protein: CAWNLGQLNTEAFF.

The chain carries TRBV2 and TRBJ1-5; D is possibly TRBD1 (5 bases). V gave up 2 bases and J gave up 7 bases, with 12 bases separating them. CDR1 is SNHLY and CDR2 is FYNNEI in the germline V gene. CDR3 length: 14 amino acids. CDR3 nucleotide sequence: TGTGCCAGCAGTGAATTGGGGGGTGCGCAGCCCCAGCATTTT. It codes for CASSELGGAQPQHF.

This chain joins TRBV28 and TRBJ2-5, with TRBD2 matching over 8 bases. The CDR3 length is 17 residues. With V trimmed by 6 bases and J by 4 bases, 16 bases remained unmatched. In germline, CDR1 is MDHEN, CDR2 SYDVKM. Here the CDR3 DNA reads TGTGCCAGCAGAGACTCCCCCGGGGGGGGGCGAGGAGAGACCCAGTACTTC. Its translation is CASRDSPGGGRGETQYF.

This clone was detected once. This chain uses TRBV5-1 with TRBJ2-6; a weak D match, TRBD1 (6 bases). CDR1 is SGHRS, CDR2 YFSETQ, per germline. Trimming removed 3 bases at V and 0 bases at J, with 19 bases between. The CDR3 is 19 residues long. DNA for the CDR3: TGCGCCAGCAGCTCCGGACAGTTACCTGACCTCTCTGGGGCCAACGTCCTGACTTTC. Its protein is CASSSGQLPDLSGANVLTF.

The chain has TRBV5-1 and TRBJ1-2; D is undetermined. V dropped 2 bases and J dropped 0 bases, with 11 bases sitting between them. Germline V lookup: CDR1 SGHRS, CDR2 YFSETQ. The CDR3 sequence is 15 residues long. In DNA, the CDR3 is TGCGCCAGCAGCTTAGAGCAAGATTCTAACTATGGCTACACCTTC. This translates into CASSLEQDSNYGYTF.